The 13 T cell receptor beta chains listed next were all sequenced from one sample in a study of beta chain features in type 1 diabetes. General observations from the study: Moderately but significantly shorter TCRB CDR3s were found in Type 1 diabetes patients in all four CD4+ subsets.

These receptors lack a known antigen. What was sequenced were expressed TCRB transcripts, since all of the isolated RNA had been reverse transcribed. Only in-frame clones appear in the TCRdb table, and some are missing; sequencing was by immunoSEQ multiplex PCR. The table records some 660,000 clones, roughly 13% of them present only once. The sequencing sample was made of naive CD4+ T cells from blood. These receptors all come from a man aged 18 to 35 with type 1 diabetes.

For the CDR3, the DNA is TGCGCCAGCAGCCAAGAAACAGATACGCAGTATTTT. Amino acid sequence: CASSQETDTQYF. This chain uses TRBV4-3 with TRBJ2-3, with D uncertain. Trimming removed 0 bases at V and 3 bases at J, with 1 base between. Germline loops: CDR1 LGHNA, CDR2 YSLEER. The CDR3 has 12 amino acids.

This sequence joins TRBV9 and TRBJ2-3, with D possibly being TRBD1 or TRBD2 (5 bases each). Trimming stripped 0 bases from V and 2 bases from J, with 13 bases between. CDR1 and CDR2 (germline): SGDLS, YYNGEE. This CDR3 is 16 amino acids long. CDR3 bases: TGTGCCAGCAGCGTAGTGGGACCGGGGTCCACAGATACGCAGTATTTT. Its protein is CASSVVGPGSTDTQYF.

The CDR3 loop is CASSPPGYGGMNTEAFF. As DNA, the CDR3 is TGTGCCAGCTCTCCCCCCGGCTACGGTGGGATGAACACTGAAGCTTTCTTT. The chain employs TRBV18 and TRBJ1-1; D call uncertain. Trimming cost V 6 bases and J 0 bases, with 20 bases left between them. This CDR3 is 17 amino acids long. Germline V CDR1 and CDR2: KGHSH, LQKENI.

The chain has TRBV7-2 and TRBJ1-2, with D possibly being TRBD1 (6 bases). This CDR3 contains 14 residues. The germline CDR1 and CDR2 sequences are SGHTA and FQGNSA. V gave up 1 base and J gave up 7 bases, with 13 bases separating them. In DNA form, the CDR3 reads TGTGCCAGCAGCTTAGACTCGGGGGCTCCTGGCTACACCTTC. This translates into CASSLDSGAPGYTF.

In regard to this clone: In the same sample, other DNA sequences code for this CDR3. V gene TRBV9 combines with J gene TRBJ2-6; D perhaps matches TRBD1 (5 bases). V lost 0 bases to trimming and J lost 1 base, with 5 bases between them. Germline CDR1 is SGDLS and CDR2 is YYNGEE. The CDR3 sequence is 15 residues long. The CDR3 region is CASSVAGSGANVLTF. In DNA, the CDR3 is TGTGCCAGCAGCGTAGCAGGGTCTGGGGCCAACGTCCTGACTTTC.

This clone was counted a single time. The chain has TRBV30 and TRBJ2-1; D may correspond to TRBD1 or TRBD2 (5 bases each). Deletions cut 0 bases from V and 6 bases from J, with 9 bases between. CDR1 is GTSNPN, CDR2 SVGIG, per germline (reference sequence). This CDR3 comprises 13 residues. The CDR3 spells CAWSVGTSNEQFF. CDR3 bases: TGTGCCTGGAGTGTGGGGACGAGCAATGAGCAGTTCTTC.

J is TRBJ2-6 and V is TRBV29-1, with D unresolved. V was trimmed by 4 bases and J by 4 bases, leaving 14 bases between them. The germline CDR1 and CDR2 sequences are SQVTM and ANQGSEA. This CDR3 has 15 residues. CDR3 loop: CSVGWPPSGANVLTF. CDR3 sequence (DNA): TGCAGCGTTGGTTGGCCCCCCTCCGGGGCCAACGTCCTGACTTTC.

The rearrangement joins TRBV29-1 to TRBJ1-1; D is possibly TRBD1 (6 bases). The germline CDR1 and CDR2 sequences are SQVTM and ANQGSEA. The CDR3 contains 11 residues. The ends were cut back, 5 bases at V and 6 bases at J, with 10 bases in the middle. The CDR3 reads CSVSRGPEAFF. Written as DNA, the CDR3 is TGCAGCGTTTCCAGGGGTCCTGAAGCTTTCTTT.

This clone was recorded a few times. V usage is TRBV6-1 and J usage is TRBJ1-2; tentative D call: TRBD1 (5 bases). Germline lookup yields CDR1 MNHNS and CDR2 SASEGT. The V gene lost 8 bases and the J gene lost 5 bases, with 12 bases spanning the gap. The CDR3 length is 12 residues. DNA of the CDR3: TGTGCCAGCTCAGCGGGACCATATGGCTACACCTTC. The encoded protein is CASSAGPYGYTF.

This clone was counted between two and nine times. The rearrangement joins TRBV6-1 to TRBJ1-5, with unresolved D. This CDR3 region has 13 residues. The V end lost 0 bases, the J end lost 6 bases, and 6 bases lay between the germline ends. CDR1 is MNHNS and CDR2 is SASEGT in the germline V gene. The CDR3 here is CASSEAVRQPQHF. CDR3 nucleotide sequence: TGTGCCAGCAGTGAAGCGGTCCGTCAGCCCCAGCATTTT.

This clone was detected a few times. J is TRBJ2-7 and V is TRBV20-1, with D unclear. The V end was cut by 7 bases, the J end by 5 bases, with 9 bases between. Germline V gene lookup returns CDR1 DFQATT and CDR2 SNEGSKA (reference sequence). CDR3 length equals 10 residues. CDR3 nucleotides: TGCAGTGTGGCCCCCCACGAGCAGTACTTC. It encodes CSVAPHEQYF.

Only a few counts were recorded for this clone. CDR3 coding DNA: TGTGCCAGCGGGCTTACGGGCGACACAGATACGCAGTATTTT. It encodes CASGLTGDTDTQYF. This chain links TRBV28 with TRBJ2-3; D unresolved. This CDR3 region has 14 residues. V shed 8 bases and J shed 2 bases, with 14 bases lying between them. Germline values: CDR1 MDHEN, CDR2 SYDVKM. The variable domain in full, completed from reference TRBV28 and TRBJ2-3, reads DVKVTQSSRYLVKRTGEKVFLECVQDMDHENMFWYRQDPGLGLRLIYFSYDVKMKEKGDIPEGYSVSREKKERFSLILESASTNQTSMYLCASGLTGDTDTQYFGPGTRLTVL.

This chain links TRBV25-1 with TRBJ1-6; D is perhaps TRBD1 (6 bases). The CDR3 totals 12 residues. Germline CDR1 reads MGHDK; CDR2 reads SYGVNS. V was pared by 6 bases and J by 7 bases, with 7 bases between. The DNA for the CDR3 is TGTGCCAGCAGAAGGGGGAATTCACCCCTCCACTTT. Amino acid sequence: CASRRGNSPLHF.